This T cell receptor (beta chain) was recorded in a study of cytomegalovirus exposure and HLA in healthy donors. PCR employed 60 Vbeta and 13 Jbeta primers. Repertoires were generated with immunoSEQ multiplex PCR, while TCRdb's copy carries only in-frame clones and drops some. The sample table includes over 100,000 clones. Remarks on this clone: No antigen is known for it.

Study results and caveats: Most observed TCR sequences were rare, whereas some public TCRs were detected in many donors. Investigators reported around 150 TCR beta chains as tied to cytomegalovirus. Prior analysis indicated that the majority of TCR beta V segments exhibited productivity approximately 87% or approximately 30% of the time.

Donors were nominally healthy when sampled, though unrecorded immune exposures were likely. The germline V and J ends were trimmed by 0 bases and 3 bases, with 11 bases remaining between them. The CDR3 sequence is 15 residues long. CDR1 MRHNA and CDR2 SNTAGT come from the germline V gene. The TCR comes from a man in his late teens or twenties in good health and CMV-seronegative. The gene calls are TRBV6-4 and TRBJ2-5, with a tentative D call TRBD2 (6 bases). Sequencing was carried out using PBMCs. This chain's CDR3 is CASSDSQTGEETQYF. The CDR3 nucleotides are TGTGCCAGCAGTGACTCTCAGACGGGGGAAGAGACCCAGTACTTC.